What follows is one T cell receptor (beta chain) and its context. Its specific antigen is unknown. Nothing much larger sits one base from this clone, and base qualities are not available. In this study, focal radiation therapy paired with CTLA-4 blockade (ipilimumab) was tested in patients who had chemo-refractory metastatic non-small-cell lung cancer. This specimen belongs to a study of radiotherapy plus CTLA-4 blockade in lung cancer listed by TCRdb under 2018. At the level of the whole study: Objective responses occurred in roughly 19% of enrolled patients, and 30% to 40% achieved disease control.

The library was produced with the immunoSEQ multiplex PCR assay. The table comes from immuneACCESS by way of TCRdb, which keeps in-frame sequences with V and J called. Part of the clones is missing from these tables; in studies checked, under half for an unresolved V gene and the rest for unknown reasons. Here the sample has tens of thousands of clones; roughly two thirds occur a single time. Around 9.9% of the sample goes to the ten largest clones. There are 14 amino acids in the CDR3, from cysteine to phenylalanine inclusive. Left in the record is the CDR3 DNA by itself, 42 bases read in frame from the first base. Unmatched junction bases come to 1, with V trimmed by 0 bases and J by 3 bases. For CDR1 and CDR2, the germline V gene (reference sequence) lists SEHNR and FQNEAQ. The study at large found these results: The strongest predictors of response, as reported, were early dynamic changes in blood T cell clones along with a rise in serum interferon-beta after radiation. TCR clones derived from tumors expanded in peripheral blood after treatment with radiotherapy and ipilimumab.

This TCR came from a human donor with non-small cell lung cancer who had stable disease on radiotherapy plus ipilimumab. The starting material was peripheral blood, obtained from a patient treated with radiotherapy plus ipilimumab. The chain employs TRBV7-9 and TRBJ1-2; a stretch of 7 junction bases matches TRBD1. The DNA is TGTGCCAGCAGCTTAGCGACAGGGTACTATGGCTACACCTTC. It translates to CASSLATGYYGYTF.